Listed below are T cell receptor beta chains from one sample, sequenced in a study of blood T cell repertoires in COVID-19. The data were produced by immunoSEQ multiplex PCR, yet TCRdb's version contains in-frame clones alone and is incomplete. The sample carries around 230,000 clones, approximately 85% recorded once. What was sequenced was peripheral blood. These receptors were taken from a man aged 50 or older with COVID-19, enrolled during active disease. CDR3s include the opening cysteine and the closing phenylalanine or tryptophan. D genes are given only for firm matches. Clone size is shown for a subset of rows, as once, few, many or a class of expanded clone.

v_call,d_call,j_call,clone_size,cdr3_length,cdr3_nt,cdr3_aa
TRBV10-2,NA,TRBJ2-6,NA,15,TGCGCCAGCCTGTCTAGGGAGACCGGGGCCAACGTCCTGACTTTC,CASLSRETGANVLTF
TRBV10-3,NA,TRBJ1-2,many,13,TGTGCCATCAGTCAGGGGTGGAACTATGGCTACACCTTC,CAISQGWNYGYTF
TRBV19,NA,TRBJ2-1,many,14,TGTGCCAGTAGTATCTCTTCTGTCTATGGTGAGCAGTTCTTC,CASSISSVYGEQFF
TRBV19,NA,TRBJ2-6,NA,16,TGTGCCAGTAGTATAGGACTTAACTCTGGGGCCAACGTCCTGACTTTC,CASSIGLNSGANVLTF
TRBV3-1/TRBV3-2,NA,TRBJ2-7,NA,12,TGTGCCAGCAGCCTGCCCACAACCGAGCAGTACTTC,CASSLPTTEQYF
TRBV4-1,NA,TRBJ2-2,NA,16,TGCGCCAGCAGCCAAGGTGGGGGCAACGGACCCGGGGAGCTGTTTTTT,CASSQGGGNGPGELFF
TRBV28,NA,TRBJ2-3,many,15,TGTGCCAGCAGTTCATCGGGTGCTAGCACAGATACGCAGTATTTT,CASSSSGASTDTQYF
TRBV24-1,NA,TRBJ2-5,NA,15,TGTGCCACCGAGTCCCCCGGCGGGGTGGGAGAGACCCAGTACTTC,CATESPGGVGETQYF
TRBV7-7,NA,TRBJ2-1,NA,14,TGTGCTAGCAGCTTAGGGGGGGGCTGGAATGAGCAGTTCTTC,CASSLGGGWNEQFF
TRBV18,TRBD1,TRBJ1-2,NA,14,TGTGCCAGCTTACCCCGAGGGGGCAGCTATGGCTACACCTTC,CASLPRGGSYGYTF